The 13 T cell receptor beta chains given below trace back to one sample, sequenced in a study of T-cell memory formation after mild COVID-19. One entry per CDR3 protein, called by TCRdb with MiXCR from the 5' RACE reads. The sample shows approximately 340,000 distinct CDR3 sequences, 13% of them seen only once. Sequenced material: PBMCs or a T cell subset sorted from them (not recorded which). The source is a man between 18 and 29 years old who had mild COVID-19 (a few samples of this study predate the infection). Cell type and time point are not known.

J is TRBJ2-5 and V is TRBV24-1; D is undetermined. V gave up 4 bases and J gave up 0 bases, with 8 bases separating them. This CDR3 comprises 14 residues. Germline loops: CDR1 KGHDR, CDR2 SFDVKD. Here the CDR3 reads CATSDGPNQETQYF. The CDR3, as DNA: TGTGCCACCAGTGACGGCCCTAACCAAGAGACCCAGTACTTC.

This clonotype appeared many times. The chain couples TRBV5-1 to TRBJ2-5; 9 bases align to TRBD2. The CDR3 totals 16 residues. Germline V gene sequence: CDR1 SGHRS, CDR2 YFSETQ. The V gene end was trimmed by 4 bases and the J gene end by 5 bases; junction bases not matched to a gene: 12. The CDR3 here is CASSPGSGGPFETQYF. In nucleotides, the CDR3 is TGCGCCAGCAGCCCCGGGAGCGGGGGGCCCTTTGAGACCCAGTACTTC.

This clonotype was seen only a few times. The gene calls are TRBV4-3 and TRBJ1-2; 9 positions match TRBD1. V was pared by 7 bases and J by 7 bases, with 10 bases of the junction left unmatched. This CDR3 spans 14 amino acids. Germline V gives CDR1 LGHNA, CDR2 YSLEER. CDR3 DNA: TGCGCCAGCAAGGTCGGACAGGGGCAAGGTGGCTACACCTTC. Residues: CASKVGQGQGGYTF.

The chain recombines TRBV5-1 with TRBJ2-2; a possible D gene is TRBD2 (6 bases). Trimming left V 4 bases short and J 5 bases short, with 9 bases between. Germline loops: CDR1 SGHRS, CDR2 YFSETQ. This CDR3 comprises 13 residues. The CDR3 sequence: CASSAGWTGELFF. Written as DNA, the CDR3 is TGCGCCAGCAGCGCGGGGTGGACCGGGGAGCTGTTTTTT.

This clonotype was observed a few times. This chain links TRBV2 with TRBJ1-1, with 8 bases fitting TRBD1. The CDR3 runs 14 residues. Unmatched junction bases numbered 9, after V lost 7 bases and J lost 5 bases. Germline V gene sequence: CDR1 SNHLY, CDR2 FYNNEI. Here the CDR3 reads CASIGGQGSTEAFF. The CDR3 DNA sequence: TGTGCCAGCATTGGCGGACAGGGAAGTACTGAAGCTTTCTTT. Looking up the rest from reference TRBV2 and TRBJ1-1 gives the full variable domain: EPEVTQTPSHQVTQMGQEVILRCVPISNHLYFYWYRQILGQKVEFLVSFYNNEISEKSEIFDDQFSVERPDGSNFTLKIRSTKLEDSAMYFCASIGGQGSTEAFFGQGTRLTVV.

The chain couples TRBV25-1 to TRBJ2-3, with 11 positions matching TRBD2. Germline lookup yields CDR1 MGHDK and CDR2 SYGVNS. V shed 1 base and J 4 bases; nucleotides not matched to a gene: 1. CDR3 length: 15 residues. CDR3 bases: TGTGCCAGCAGTGAATGGGGACTAGCGGCAGATACGCAGTATTTT. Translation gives CASSEWGLAADTQYF.

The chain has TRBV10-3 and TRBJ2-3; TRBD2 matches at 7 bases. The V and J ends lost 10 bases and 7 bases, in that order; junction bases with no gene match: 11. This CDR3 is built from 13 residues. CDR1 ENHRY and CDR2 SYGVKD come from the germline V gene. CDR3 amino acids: CATEGGGSYTQYF. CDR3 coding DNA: TGTGCCACCGAGGGCGGGGGTTCTTATACGCAGTATTTT.

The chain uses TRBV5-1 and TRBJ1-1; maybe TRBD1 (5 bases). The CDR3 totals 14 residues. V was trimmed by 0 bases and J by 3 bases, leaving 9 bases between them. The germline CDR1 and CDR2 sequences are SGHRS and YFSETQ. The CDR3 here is CASSLEQGYTEAFF. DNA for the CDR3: TGCGCCAGCAGCTTGGAGCAGGGCTACACTGAAGCTTTCTTT.

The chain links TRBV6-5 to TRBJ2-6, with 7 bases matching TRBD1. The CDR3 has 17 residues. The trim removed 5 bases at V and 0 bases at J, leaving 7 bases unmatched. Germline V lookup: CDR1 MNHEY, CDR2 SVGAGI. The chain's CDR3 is CASSQLQGSSGANVLTF. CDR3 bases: TGTGCCAGCAGTCAGCTACAGGGGTCCTCTGGGGCCAACGTCCTGACTTTC.

DNA for the CDR3: TGTGCCAGCAGCCCTGACCGGACAGGGGGCGGCTACACCTTC. Translation gives CASSPDRTGGGYTF. The chain combines TRBV11-2 with TRBJ1-2, with 11 bases lining up with TRBD1. Trimming took 5 bases from V and 8 from J; bases not matched to a gene: 7. The CDR3 spans 14 residues. Germline CDR1 is SGHAT and CDR2 is FQNNGV.

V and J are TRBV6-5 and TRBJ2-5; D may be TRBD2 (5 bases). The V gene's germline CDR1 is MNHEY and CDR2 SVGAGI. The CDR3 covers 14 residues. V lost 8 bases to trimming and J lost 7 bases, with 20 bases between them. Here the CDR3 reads CASSPRRGKRTQYF. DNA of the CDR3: TGTGCCAGCTCCCCAAGACGGGGAAAGAGGACCCAGTACTTC.

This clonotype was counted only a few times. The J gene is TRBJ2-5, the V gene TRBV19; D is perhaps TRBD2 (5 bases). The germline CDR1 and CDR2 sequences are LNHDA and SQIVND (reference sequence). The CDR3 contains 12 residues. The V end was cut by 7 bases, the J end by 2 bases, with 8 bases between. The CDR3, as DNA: TGTGCCAGTAACCGGGATCAAGAGACCCAGTACTTC. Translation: CASNRDQETQYF. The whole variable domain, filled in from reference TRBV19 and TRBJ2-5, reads DGGITQSPKYLFRKEGQNVTLSCEQNLNHDAMYWYRQDPGQGLRLIYYSQIVNDFQKGDIAEGYSVSREKKESFPLTVTSAQKNPTAFYLCASNRDQETQYFGPGTRLLVL.

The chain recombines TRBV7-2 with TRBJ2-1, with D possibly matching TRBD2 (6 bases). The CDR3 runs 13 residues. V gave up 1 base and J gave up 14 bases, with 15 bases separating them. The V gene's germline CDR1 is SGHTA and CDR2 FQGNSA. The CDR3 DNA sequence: TGTGCCAGCAGCTTAGGCGGGACCGAGGTTAAGTTCTTC. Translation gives CASSLGGTEVKFF.